Below are 2 T cell receptor beta chains sequenced from a single sample in a study of blood T cells in healthy people across ages. Through a sample-barcoded 5' primer and a J-beta primer mix, a second PCR was run for 7 to 11 cycles. One entry per CDR3 protein, called by TCRdb with MiXCR from the 5' RACE reads. This sample has fewer than 2,000,000 distinct CDR3 sequences, with 30% to 40% found just once. Sequencing was done on a sample of blood. These receptors came from a human donor in good health.

This sequence joins TRBV29-1 and TRBJ1-5; 7 positions match TRBD1. V gave up 4 bases and J gave up 4 bases; unmatched junction bases: 4. Germline V gene data show CDR1 as SQVTM and CDR2 as ANQGSEA. The CDR3 runs to 13 residues. This CDR3 reads CSVGRGKNQPQHF. CDR3 bases: TGCAGCGTTGGCAGGGGGAAGAATCAGCCCCAGCATTTT.

The chain combines TRBV27 with TRBJ1-2; weak D call: TRBD1 (5 bases). Between the trimmed V and J ends, which lost 5 bases and 5 bases, there was a span of 18 bases. The CDR3 has 15 amino acids. Germline V lookup: CDR1 MNHEY, CDR2 SMNVEV (reference sequence). The CDR3 coding sequence is TGTGCCAGCAGTCCCTCCTCCCGGGGGTTGTATGGCTACACCTTC. Translated, it gives CASSPSSRGLYGYTF.